This T cell receptor beta chain came from a study of T-cell reconstitution after alpha-beta-depleted transplantation in children. The CDR3 is made up of 14 amino acids. Germline assignment: CDR1 SGHRS and CDR2 YFSETQ. Trimming at V came to 5 bases and at J to 5 bases, leaving 8 bases not matched to a gene. Molecular barcoding with unique molecular identifiers was used for the TCRbeta library. MiXCR was run by TCRdb on the PCR reads, yielding one entry per CDR3 protein. This sample yields roughly 500,000 distinct CDR3 sequences, of which 32% are seen a single time; less than 2.5% belongs to the top ten. This clonotype came up a few times.

The receptor was isolated from a human donor who donated a stem cell graft to a child with aplastic anemia. The sample was PBMCs from the stem cell graft donor, taken from the stem cell graft. The chain has TRBV5-1 and TRBJ2-7, with 9 bases lining up with TRBD1. The CDR3 DNA follows: TGCGCCAGCAGAGCCGGGACAGGGAGGCACGAGCAGTACTTC. Protein sequence: CASRAGTGRHEQYF.